Given below is one T cell receptor (beta chain) in context. Germline loops: CDR1 MNHEY, CDR2 SVGAGI. This CDR3 has 15 amino acids. The V gene end was trimmed by 2 bases and the J gene end by 4 bases; junction bases not matched to a gene: 5. The data stem from a study of blood T cell repertoires in COVID-19. Study information: T cells, B-cell-depleted T cells, or PBMCs provided the cDNA or gDNA that served as material.

Some clones are missing from TCRdb's copy, which holds only in-frame ones; the method was immunoSEQ multiplex PCR. The sample lists approximately 210,000 clones, 75% to 90% occurring once. The sequenced sample was peripheral blood. The receptor was isolated from a woman in her 70s with active or convalescent COVID-19. The chain carries TRBV6-5 and TRBJ2-1, with TRBD2 matching 7 bases. CDR3 loop: CASSYGGVGYNEQFF. The CDR3 bases are TGTGCCAGCAGTTACGGGGGGGTGGGATACAATGAGCAGTTCTTC.